Presented here are 4 T cell receptor beta chains from one specimen sequenced in a study of long-term antiretroviral therapy in people with HIV. Sequencing relied on immunoSEQ assay v3.0, run at survey level. This table comes from immunoSEQ multiplex PCR, and its TCRdb copy is limited to in-frame clones, with some not included. The sample consists of about 35,000 clones, 60% to 85% of them appearing once. This sample comprised unsorted PBMCs, obtained 2 years after starting antiretroviral therapy. All receptors come from a woman aged 50 to 65 with HIV.

V and J are TRBV7-8 and TRBJ1-2; 7 bases match TRBD1. Germline lookup yields CDR1 SGHVS and CDR2 FQNEAQ. The CDR3 contains 14 residues. Trimming removed 5 bases from V and 4 bases from J; junction bases left unmatched: 7. This CDR3 reads CASSPRQGIYGYTF. The CDR3, as DNA: TGTGCCAGCAGCCCCAGACAGGGCATCTATGGCTACACCTTC.

The gene calls are TRBV19 and TRBJ1-4, with a possible D match to TRBD1 (5 bases). The CDR3 runs 16 residues. Germline CDR1 reads LNHDA; CDR2 reads SQIVND (reference sequence). V dropped 7 bases and J dropped 0 bases, with 15 bases sitting between them. CDR3: CASNGMRGATNEKLFF. The CDR3 DNA reads TGTGCCAGTAACGGGATGAGGGGTGCAACTAATGAAAAACTGTTTTTT.

The V gene is TRBV7-8, the J gene TRBJ2-2, with a tentative D call TRBD1 (6 bases). This CDR3 comprises 17 residues. V dropped 7 bases and J dropped 4 bases, with 22 bases sitting between them. Germline CDR1 and CDR2: SGHVS and FQNEAQ. The CDR3 reads CASTPAIGQLATGELFF. The CDR3 nucleotides are TGTGCCAGCACCCCGGCGATAGGACAGCTAGCCACCGGGGAGCTGTTTTTT.

The genes are TRBV6-5 and TRBJ2-7; 8 nucleotides agree with TRBD2. With V trimmed by 4 bases and J by 0 bases, 2 bases remained unmatched. Germline V gene sequence: CDR1 MNHEY, CDR2 SVGAGI. The CDR3 runs 14 residues. CDR3 sequence reads: CASSFLAGSYEQYF. DNA of the CDR3: TGTGCCAGCAGTTTCCTAGCGGGCTCCTACGAGCAGTACTTC.